A selection of T cell receptor beta chains follows, all from one sample in a study of blood T cell repertoires in COVID-19. Method: immunoSEQ multiplex PCR; TCRdb's copy keeps in-frame clones and lacks some. Here the sample spans 100,000 or so clones, roughly 84% being singletons. Specimen: peripheral blood. These receptors came from a man aged 65 to 79 with active or convalescent COVID-19. CDR3s include the opening cysteine and the closing phenylalanine or tryptophan. The order of the fields is CDR3 DNA, CDR3 protein, clone size, V gene, D gene, J gene. A D gene is named only where the DNA matches it firmly. The size field is filled for only some rows; it gives once, few, many or a size class.

TGCAGCGTCAAGCCGGGACAACCGAACACTGAAGCTTTCTTT | CSVKPGQPNTEAFF | once | TRBV29-1 | - | TRBJ1-1
TGTGCCAGCAGCCAAGCGGGGGTAAATGAGCAGTTCTTC | CASSQAGVNEQFF | few | TRBV3-1/TRBV3-2 | - | TRBJ2-1
TGTGCCAGCTCACCCACATATGATTCACCCCTCCACTTT | CASSPTYDSPLHF | - | TRBV18 | - | TRBJ1-6
TGTGCCAGTAGTCACCGGGACAGGGGATATAGCAATCAGCCCCAGCATTTT | CASSHRDRGYSNQPQHF | - | TRBV19 | TRBD1 | TRBJ1-5
TGTGCCAGCAGCCCGGGAGGAGGCACTGAAGCTTTCTTT | CASSPGGGTEAFF | - | TRBV3-1/TRBV3-2 | - | TRBJ1-1
TGTGCCAGCAGCCCGCCGGGCGGCAGGGATGGGAATACGCAGTATTTT | CASSPPGGRDGNTQYF | - | TRBV11-2 | - | TRBJ2-3
TGTGCCAGCTCACGTGAGCGGGGGGCCGCCAATGAGCAGTTCTTC | CASSRERGAANEQFF | - | TRBV18 | TRBD2 | TRBJ2-1
TGTGCCAGCAGCTTTGGCAGCTCCTACAATGAGCAGTTCTTC | CASSFGSSYNEQFF | - | TRBV11-2 | - | TRBJ2-1
TGTGCCAGCAGTCATAGCGGGGGGGCCTACGAGCAGTACTTC | CASSHSGGAYEQYF | - | TRBV2 | TRBD2 | TRBJ2-7
TGTGCCAGCAGTTTACGCACCGGGGAGCTGTTTTTT | CASSLRTGELFF | - | TRBV28 | - | TRBJ2-2
TGTGCCAGCGGCCTTCAGGGGAATTCACCCCTCCACTTT | CASGLQGNSPLHF | - | TRBV6-5 | - | TRBJ1-6
TGCAGTGCTAGAGATTATCCCCAAGCTTTCTTT | CSARDYPQAFF | - | TRBV20-1 | - | TRBJ1-1
TGTGCCAGCAGCCCCCGGAACAGGGCCTCTGGAAACACCATATATTTT | CASSPRNRASGNTIYF | - | TRBV7-3 | - | TRBJ1-3
TGCGCCAGCAGCTTGGCAGAGGGTGAGCAGTTCTTC | CASSLAEGEQFF | - | TRBV5-1 | - | TRBJ2-1
TGTGCCAGCACCCCGATTAGCGGGGGGGCCGAAGATACGCAGTATTTT | CASTPISGGAEDTQYF | - | TRBV18 | TRBD2 | TRBJ2-3
TGTGCCACACGACTTGGCGGGGGGGGAGAGACCCAGTACTTC | CATRLGGGGETQYF | - | TRBV19 | TRBD2 | TRBJ2-5
TGTGCCAGCAGCCCGCCGTATGGACAGTATTTAGCCAAAAACATTCAGTACTTC | CASSPPYGQYLAKNIQYF | - | TRBV3-1/TRBV3-2 | - | TRBJ2-4
TGTGCCAGCAGCTTAGCGGTGTCAGGGGGCAGTGAAAAACTGTTTTTT | CASSLAVSGGSEKLFF | - | TRBV7-9 | TRBD1 | TRBJ1-4
TGTGCCAGAGGGGTCTCTGGGGCCAACGTCCTGACTTTC | CARGVSGANVLTF | - | TRBV2 | - | TRBJ2-6
TGTGCCTGGAGTGCAGGGTTTGATGGTGGCTACACCTTC | CAWSAGFDGGYTF | - | TRBV30 | - | TRBJ1-2
TGTGCCATTACGACCGGGACAGCGAACAATCAGCCCCAGCATTTT | CAITTGTANNQPQHF | - | TRBV28 | TRBD1 | TRBJ1-5
TGTGCCAGCAGGACTAATACGAGGGCTGAAGCTTTCTTT | CASRTNTRAEAFF | - | TRBV28 | - | TRBJ1-1
TGTGCCAGCAGCTTAGCAGGGCAGGGTGGAGAGACCCAGTACTTC | CASSLAGQGGETQYF | - | TRBV7-2 | - | TRBJ2-5
TGCAGCGTCCCCACAGGGAGCGAGCAGTACTTC | CSVPTGSEQYF | - | TRBV29-1 | - | TRBJ2-7
TGTGCCAGCAGTTCCTGGGACAGGGGTGCAGATACGCAGTATTTT | CASSSWDRGADTQYF | - | TRBV6-2/TRBV6-3 | TRBD1 | TRBJ2-3
TGTGCCTGGAGCCGACAGGGGAATCAGCCCCAGCATTTT | CAWSRQGNQPQHF | - | TRBV30 | TRBD1 | TRBJ1-5
TGTGCCAGCAGCCGCGGACAGGACGACGAGCAGTACTTC | CASSRGQDDEQYF | - | TRBV7-2 | TRBD1 | TRBJ2-7
TGTGCCAGCAGCTTATTCCTAGCGGGGGGGGTTGAGCAGTTCTTC | CASSLFLAGGVEQFF | once | TRBV7-2 | TRBD2 | TRBJ2-1
TGTGCCAGCTCACCAGAGGGACTTACTGCGAGAGAGCAGTACTTC | CASSPEGLTAREQYF | - | TRBV18 | - | TRBJ2-7
TGTGCCAGCAGTGAAACGGGGGTTGGGAGTCAGCCCCAGCATTTT | CASSETGVGSQPQHF | - | TRBV2 | - | TRBJ1-5
TGTGCCAGCAGTGAAGCGGGGCAGGGTTATGGCTACACCTTC | CASSEAGQGYGYTF | - | TRBV2 | - | TRBJ1-2
TGTGCCAGCCGGATGGGTGGTCCGGGTGAAGCTTTCTTT | CASRMGGPGEAFF | - | TRBV28 | - | TRBJ1-1
TGTGCCAGCAGCCAAGAGAGGGTTCGGTCACCCCTCCACTTT | CASSQERVRSPLHF | - | TRBV3-1/TRBV3-2 | - | TRBJ1-6
TGTGCCGGAAGGGGGAGGGGAGATGTTGGTGGCTACACCTTC | CAGRGRGDVGGYTF | - | TRBV2 | - | TRBJ1-2
TGTGCCAGTAGCATAATCGGCGGGACCCTCAATGAAAAACTGTTTTTT | CASSIIGGTLNEKLFF | once | TRBV19 | - | TRBJ1-4
TGTGCCAGCAGCCCTCGGGACAGGGAGAACACTGAAGCTTTCTTT | CASSPRDRENTEAFF | - | TRBV7-9 | TRBD1 | TRBJ1-1
TGTGCCTGGACCCAGACAGGGAGCTCCTACGAGCAGTACTTC | CAWTQTGSSYEQYF | - | TRBV30 | TRBD1 | TRBJ2-7
TGTGCCAGCAGCTTTTCCACAGGTGCAAACTATGGCTACACCTTC | CASSFSTGANYGYTF | - | TRBV7-2 | - | TRBJ1-2
TGTGCCAGCAGCTTTAGCCCCCTTGTCACAGATACGCAGTATTTT | CASSFSPLVTDTQYF | few | TRBV7-2 | - | TRBJ2-3
TGTGCCAGCAGCCTCGTTCGGGGGCAAGAGACCCAGTACTTC | CASSLVRGQETQYF | - | TRBV7-8 | - | TRBJ2-5
TGTGCCAGCAGGGACGGGACAGGGGGCAGCACCGGGGAGCTGTTTTTT | CASRDGTGGSTGELFF | once | TRBV2 | TRBD1 | TRBJ2-2
TGTGCCAGTAGTATAGATGCGGCGACCTACGAGCAGTACTTC | CASSIDAATYEQYF | - | TRBV19 | - | TRBJ2-7